Sequencing of this TCR beta chain was carried out in a study of T-cell reconstitution after alpha-beta-depleted transplantation in children. It was with unique molecular identifiers that the TCRbeta library was prepared. Each CDR3 protein is one row after TCRdb ran MiXCR on the PCR reads. Among hundreds of thousands of distinct CDR3 sequences listed, about an eighth were seen once. In its sample, this clonotype was seen a few times. Its antigen is undetermined. Study-wide results and limits: Surviving recipient T cells and thymic progenitors produced the high day-60 TCRbeta diversity seen in some patients. A year post-transplant, T-cell counts and diversity derived mostly from newly produced T cells. Several hundred expanded graft clones reportedly were the source of alpha-beta T cells about two months after transplant.

Trimming took off 4 bases at V and 3 bases at J, with 16 bases between the two ends. Germline V gene lookup returns CDR1 SGHRS and CDR2 YFSETQ. The CDR3 length is 15 residues. The chain joins TRBV5-1 to TRBJ2-5; possible D gene TRBD1, 5 bases. The TCR was taken from a girl aged 2-10 years with congenital amegakaryocytic thrombocytopenia, due to receive a stem cell transplant. The material was PBMCs, obtained before TCRalphabeta/CD19-depleted stem cell transplant. CDR3 DNA sequence: TGCGCCAGCAGCGACGGATGGGGCGAAGAAGAGACCCAGTACTTC. Its translation: CASSDGWGEEETQYF. Full variable domain (outside the CDR3, taken from reference TRBV5-1 and TRBJ2-5): KAGVTQTPRYLIKTRGQQVTLSCSPISGHRSVSWYQQTPGQGLQFLFEYFSETQRNKGNFPGRFSGRQFSNSRSEMNVSTLELGDSALYLCASSDGWGEEETQYFGPGTRLLVL.